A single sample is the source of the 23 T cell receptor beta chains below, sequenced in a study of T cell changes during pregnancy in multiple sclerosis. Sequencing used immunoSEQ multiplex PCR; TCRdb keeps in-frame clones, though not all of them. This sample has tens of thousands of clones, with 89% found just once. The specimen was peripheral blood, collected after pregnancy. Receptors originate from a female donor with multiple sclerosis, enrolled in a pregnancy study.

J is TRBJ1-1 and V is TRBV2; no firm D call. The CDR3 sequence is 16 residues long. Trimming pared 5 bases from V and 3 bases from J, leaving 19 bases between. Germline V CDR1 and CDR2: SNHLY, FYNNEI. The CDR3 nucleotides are TGTGCCAGCAGTTCCGGTAAAACAGTACCCGACACTGAAGCTTTCTTT. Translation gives CASSSGKTVPDTEAFF.

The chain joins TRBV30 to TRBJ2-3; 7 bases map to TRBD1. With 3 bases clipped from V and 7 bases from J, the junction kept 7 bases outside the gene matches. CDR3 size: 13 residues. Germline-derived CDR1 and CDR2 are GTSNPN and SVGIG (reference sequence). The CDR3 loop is CAWSPQGPNTQYF. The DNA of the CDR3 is TGTGCCTGGAGCCCACAGGGGCCCAATACGCAGTATTTT.

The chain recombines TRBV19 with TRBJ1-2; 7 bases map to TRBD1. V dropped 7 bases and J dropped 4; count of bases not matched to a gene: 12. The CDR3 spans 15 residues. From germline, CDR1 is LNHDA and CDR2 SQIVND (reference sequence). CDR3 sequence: CASTLGTAYRYGYTF. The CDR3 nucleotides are TGTGCCAGTACCCTAGGGACAGCTTACCGCTATGGCTACACCTTC.

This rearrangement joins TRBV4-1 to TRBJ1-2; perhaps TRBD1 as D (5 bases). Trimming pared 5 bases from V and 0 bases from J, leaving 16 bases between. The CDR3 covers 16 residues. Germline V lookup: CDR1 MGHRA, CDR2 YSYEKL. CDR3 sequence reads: CASSSSFDSPNYGYTF. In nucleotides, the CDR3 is TGCGCCAGCAGCTCGAGTTTTGACAGTCCTAACTATGGCTACACCTTC.

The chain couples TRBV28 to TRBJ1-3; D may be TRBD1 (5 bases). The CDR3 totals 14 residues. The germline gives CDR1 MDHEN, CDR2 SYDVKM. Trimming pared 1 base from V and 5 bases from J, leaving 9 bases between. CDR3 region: CASSLLQGRNTIYF. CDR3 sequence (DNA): TGTGCCAGCAGTTTATTGCAGGGCCGAAACACCATATATTTT.

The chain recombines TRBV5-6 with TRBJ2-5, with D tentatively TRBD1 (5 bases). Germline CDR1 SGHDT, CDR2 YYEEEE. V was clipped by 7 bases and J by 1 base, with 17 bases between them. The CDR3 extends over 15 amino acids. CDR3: CASSYGVQGQETQYF. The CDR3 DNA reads TGTGCCAGCTCGTATGGGGTCCAGGGCCAAGAGACCCAGTACTTC.

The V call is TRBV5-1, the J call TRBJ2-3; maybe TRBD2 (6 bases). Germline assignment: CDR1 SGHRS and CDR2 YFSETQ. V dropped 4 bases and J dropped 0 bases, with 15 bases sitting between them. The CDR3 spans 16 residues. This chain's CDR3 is CASSPRGRQSTDTQYF. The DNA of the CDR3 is TGCGCCAGCAGCCCGCGGGGACGACAGAGCACAGATACGCAGTATTTT.

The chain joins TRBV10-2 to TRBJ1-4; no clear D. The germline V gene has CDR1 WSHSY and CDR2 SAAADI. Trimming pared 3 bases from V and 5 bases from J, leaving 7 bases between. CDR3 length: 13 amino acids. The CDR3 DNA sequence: TGCGCCAGCAGTGAAACAGTGAATGAAAAACTGTTTTTT. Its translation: CASSETVNEKLFF.

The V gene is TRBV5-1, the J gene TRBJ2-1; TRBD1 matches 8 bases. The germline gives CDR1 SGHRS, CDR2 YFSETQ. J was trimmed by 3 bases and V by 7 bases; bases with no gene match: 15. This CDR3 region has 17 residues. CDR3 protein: CASLQAPGTGNYNEQFF. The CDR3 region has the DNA TGCGCCAGCCTTCAAGCCCCCGGGACAGGCAACTACAATGAGCAGTTCTTC. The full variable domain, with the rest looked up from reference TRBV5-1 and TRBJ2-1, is KAGVTQTPRYLIKTRGQQVTLSCSPISGHRSVSWYQQTPGQGLQFLFEYFSETQRNKGNFPGRFSGRQFSNSRSEMNVSTLELGDSALYLCASLQAPGTGNYNEQFFGPGTRLTVL.

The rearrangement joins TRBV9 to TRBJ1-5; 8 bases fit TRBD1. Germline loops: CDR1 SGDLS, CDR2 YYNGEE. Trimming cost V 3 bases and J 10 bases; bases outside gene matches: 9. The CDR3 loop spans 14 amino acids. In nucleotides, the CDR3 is TGTGCCAGCAGCGAGGGACAGGACCCTCGACCCCAGCATTTT. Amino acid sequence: CASSEGQDPRPQHF.

CDR3 in DNA: TGTGCCAGCAGCTTGGCCGGCGGGGGGGGTGTCTACGAGCAGTACTTC. This encodes CASSLAGGGGVYEQYF. The chain couples TRBV5-4 to TRBJ2-7; 9 bases line up with TRBD2. This CDR3 contains 16 residues. Germline CDR1 and CDR2: SGHNT and YYREEE (reference sequence). With V trimmed by 0 bases and J by 3 bases, 7 bases remained unmatched. The full variable domain, its missing parts supplied by reference TRBV5-4 and TRBJ2-7, is ETGVTQSPTHLIKTRGQQVTLRCSSQSGHNTVSWYQQALGQGPQFIFQYYREEENGRGNFPPRFSGLQFPNYSSELNVNALELDDSALYLCASSLAGGGGVYEQYFGPGTRLTVT.

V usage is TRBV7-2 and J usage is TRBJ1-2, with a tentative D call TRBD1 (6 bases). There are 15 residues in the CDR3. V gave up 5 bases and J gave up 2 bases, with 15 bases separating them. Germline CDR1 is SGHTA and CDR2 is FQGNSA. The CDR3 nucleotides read TGTGCCAGCAGCCCACGGGGGGCGGCGAACTATGGCTACACCTTC. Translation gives CASSPRGAANYGYTF.

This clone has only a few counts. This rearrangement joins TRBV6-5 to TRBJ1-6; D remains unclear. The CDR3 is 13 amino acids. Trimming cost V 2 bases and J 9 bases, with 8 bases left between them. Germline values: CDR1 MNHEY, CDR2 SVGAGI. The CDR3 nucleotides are TGTGCCAGCAGTTACCCAGGTCCTTCACCCCTCCACTTT. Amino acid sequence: CASSYPGPSPLHF.

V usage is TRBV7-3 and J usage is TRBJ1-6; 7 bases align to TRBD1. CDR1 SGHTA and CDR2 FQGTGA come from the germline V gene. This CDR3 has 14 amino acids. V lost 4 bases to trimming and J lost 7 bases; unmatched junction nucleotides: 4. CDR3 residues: CASSSSGGNSPLHF. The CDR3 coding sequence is TGTGCCAGCAGCTCATCAGGGGGGAATTCACCCCTCCACTTT.

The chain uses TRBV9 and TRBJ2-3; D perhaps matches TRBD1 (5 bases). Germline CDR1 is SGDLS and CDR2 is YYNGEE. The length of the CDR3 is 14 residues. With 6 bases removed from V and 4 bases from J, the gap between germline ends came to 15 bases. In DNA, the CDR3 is TGTGCCAGCACACGACAGTTTGGGGCAGATACGCAGTATTTT. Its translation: CASTRQFGADTQYF.

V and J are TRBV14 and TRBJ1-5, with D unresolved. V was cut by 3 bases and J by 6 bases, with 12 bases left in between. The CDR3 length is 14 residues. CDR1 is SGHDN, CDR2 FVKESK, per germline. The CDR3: CASSQSGFGQPQHF. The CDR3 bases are TGTGCCAGCAGCCAGTCAGGCTTCGGTCAGCCCCAGCATTTT.

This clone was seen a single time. The CDR3 DNA is TGCGCCAGCAGCTTGGCCAGTCTTGGCGAAAAACTGTTTTTT. As protein: CASSLASLGEKLFF. V gene TRBV5-1 combines with J gene TRBJ1-4; the D is unclear. V was pared by 0 bases and J by 8 bases, with 11 bases between. The germline V gene encodes CDR1 SGHRS and CDR2 YFSETQ. There are 14 residues in the CDR3.

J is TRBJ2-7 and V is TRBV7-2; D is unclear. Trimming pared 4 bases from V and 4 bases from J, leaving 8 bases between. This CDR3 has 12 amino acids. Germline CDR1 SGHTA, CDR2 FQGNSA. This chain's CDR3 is CASSSLGYEQYF. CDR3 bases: TGTGCCAGCAGCTCTCTAGGATACGAGCAGTACTTC.

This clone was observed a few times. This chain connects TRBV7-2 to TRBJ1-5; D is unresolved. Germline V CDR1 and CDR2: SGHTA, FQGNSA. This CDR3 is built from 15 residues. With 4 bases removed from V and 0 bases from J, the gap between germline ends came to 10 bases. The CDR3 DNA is TGTGCCAGCAGCTACTCCCCGAATAGCAATCAGCCCCAGCATTTT. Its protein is CASSYSPNSNQPQHF. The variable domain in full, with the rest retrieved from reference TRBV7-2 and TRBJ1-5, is GAGVSQSPSNKVTEKGKDVELRCDPISGHTALYWYRQSLGQGLEFLIYFQGNSAPDKSGLPSDRFSAERTGGSVSTLTIQRTQQEDSAVYLCASSYSPNSNQPQHFGDGTRLSIL.

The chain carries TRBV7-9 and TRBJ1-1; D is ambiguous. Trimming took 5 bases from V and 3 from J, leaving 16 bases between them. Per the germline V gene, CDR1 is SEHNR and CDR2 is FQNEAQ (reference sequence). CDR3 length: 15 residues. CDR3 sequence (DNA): TGTGCCAGCAGCCCCTTAACATCAGGTTACACTGAAGCTTTCTTT. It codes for CASSPLTSGYTEAFF.

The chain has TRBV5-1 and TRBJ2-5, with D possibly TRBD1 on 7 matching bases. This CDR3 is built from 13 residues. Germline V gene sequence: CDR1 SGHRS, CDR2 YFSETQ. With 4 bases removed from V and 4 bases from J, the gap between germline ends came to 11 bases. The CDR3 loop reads CASSPQGGETQYF. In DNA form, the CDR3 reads TGCGCCAGCAGCCCCCAGGGGGGAGAGACCCAGTACTTC.

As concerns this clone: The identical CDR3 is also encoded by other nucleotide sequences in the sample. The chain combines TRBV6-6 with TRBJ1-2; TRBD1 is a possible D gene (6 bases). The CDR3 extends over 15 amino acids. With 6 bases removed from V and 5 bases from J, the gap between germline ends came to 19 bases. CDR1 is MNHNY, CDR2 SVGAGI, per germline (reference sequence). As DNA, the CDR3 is TGTGCCAGCAGACCCGACTGGGGGCCCGGATATGGCTACACCTTC. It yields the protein CASRPDWGPGYGYTF.

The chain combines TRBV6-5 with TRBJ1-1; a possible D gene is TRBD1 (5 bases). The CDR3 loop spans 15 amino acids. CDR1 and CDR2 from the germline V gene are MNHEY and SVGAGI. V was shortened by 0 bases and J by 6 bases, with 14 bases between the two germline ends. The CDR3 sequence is CASSYSRRGDPEAFF. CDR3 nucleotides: TGTGCCAGCAGTTACTCCCGACGGGGGGACCCTGAAGCTTTCTTT.